The rows below give T cell receptor beta chains drawn from one sample of a study of T cells in Graves' hyperthyroidism and ophthalmopathy. TCRdb analysed the multiplex PCR reads with MiXCR anew, one entry per CDR3 protein. The sample contains about half a million distinct CDR3 sequences, about 20% of which appear only once. The specimen was blood. The receptors stem from a woman aged 70-85 years with Graves' ophthalmopathy. CDR3s include the opening cysteine and the closing phenylalanine or tryptophan. The order of the fields is J gene, V gene, CDR3 length, D gene, clone size, CDR3 protein, CDR3 DNA. The D gene is left open where the match is weak. Rows may omit the clone size; those that give it use once, few, many or a size class.

TRBJ1-2 | TRBV30 | 11 | TRBD1 | NA | CAWRTGGGYTF | TGTGCCTGGAGGACAGGGGGAGGCTACACCTTC
TRBJ1-3 | TRBV24-1 | 13 | NA | NA | CATGMGRGNTIYF | TGTGCCACCGGGATGGGCAGGGGAAACACCATATATTTT
TRBJ2-2 | TRBV28 | 15 | TRBD2 | NA | CASRPGTRFTGELFF | TGTGCCAGCAGGCCCGGGACTAGATTCACCGGGGAGCTGTTTTTT
TRBJ1-2 | TRBV27 | 14 | NA | few | CASSISGSNYGYTF | TGTGCCAGCAGTATCTCAGGTTCTAACTATGGCTACACCTTC
TRBJ1-6 | TRBV6-1 | 13 | NA | few | CASIPGEASPLHF | TGTGCCAGCATTCCCGGGGAGGCCTCACCCCTCCACTTT
TRBJ1-1 | TRBV4-1 | 17 | TRBD1 | once | CASSHPGTGGANTEAFF | TGCGCCAGCAGCCATCCCGGGACAGGGGGCGCGAACACTGAAGCTTTCTTT
TRBJ2-1 | TRBV10-3 | 12 | TRBD1 | NA | CAISRDRDEQFF | TGTGCCATCAGCCGGGACAGGGATGAGCAGTTCTTC
TRBJ2-7 | TRBV27 | 14 | NA | few | CASSLTAGPYEQYF | TGTGCCAGCAGTTTGACGGCAGGGCCCTACGAGCAGTACTTC
TRBJ1-2 | TRBV14 | 16 | NA | few | CASSHSRRAVSGGYTF | TGTGCCAGCAGCCACTCCCGGCGCGCAGTATCGGGTGGCTACACCTTC
TRBJ1-5 | TRBV20-1 | 11 | NA | few | CSASPSQPQHF | TGCAGTGCTAGCCCAAGTCAGCCCCAGCATTTT